This T cell receptor beta chain comes out of a study of response to subunit inactivated influenza vaccine. Study-wide findings and caveats: The authors put forward the suggestion that each seasonal influenza vaccination may bring in only a limited number of new T cells.

CDR1 LGHNA and CDR2 YSLEER come from the germline V gene. The CDR3 runs 16 residues. V lost 0 bases and J lost 4, with 12 bases in between. In TCRdb, the RT-PCR reads were re-called with MiXCR into one record per CDR3 protein. The data show about 160,000 distinct CDR3 sequences, under 13% seen once. This clonotype was picked up many times. Antigen specificity is unknown. The source material was non-naive T cells sorted from PBMCs, sampled about 40 days after vaccination. The rearrangement links TRBV4-3 to TRBJ2-2; D gene uncertain. The origin of this receptor is a man aged 50-59 years who received an inactivated influenza vaccine. In DNA, the CDR3 is TGCGCCAGCAGCCAAGATCTCCGGCAGCCCACCGGGGAGCTGTTTTTT. It is translated as CASSQDLRQPTGELFF.